Shown below are 5 T cell receptor beta chains from a single sample sequenced in a study of T cells in women clearing cervical HPV infection. This table comes from immunoSEQ multiplex PCR, and its TCRdb copy is limited to in-frame clones, with some not included. This listing includes over 10,000 clones. The material sequenced was blood buffy coat. The receptor source for this set is a woman aged 18-70 years with a cervical HPV16 infection that either progressed to CIN3+ or cleared (not recorded which).

With regard to this clone: The CDR3 is cut off 3 residues early in the read; its end comes from the germline J gene. This chain links TRBV7-3 with TRBJ2-4; TRBD2 aligns across 9 bases. The CDR3 is made up of 15 amino acids. Germline values: CDR1 SGHTA, CDR2 FQGTGA. CDR3 bases read: TGTGCCAGCAGCTCTACCGCGGGAGGGGGAGGCGGT. It translates to CASSSTAGGGGG. The entire CDR3 sequence reads CASSSTAGGGGGQYF.

A note on this clone: The read comes to an end 3 residues before the CDR3 does, leaving the germline J gene to fill in the end. This sequence joins TRBV25-1 and TRBJ2-3; the D gene is possibly TRBD1 (6 bases). There are 13 residues in the CDR3. Germline CDR1 MGHDK, CDR2 SYGVNS. Between the trimmed V and J ends, which lost 10 bases and 3 bases, there was a span of 14 bases. This CDR3 reads CATQGDGTDTQYF. The sequenced part of the CDR3 DNA is TGTGCCACACAGGGCGATGGGACAGATACG.

In the case of this clone: The CDR3 end is not reached by the read, which stops 3 residues before it; the germline J gene fills it in. This chain uses TRBV7-2 with TRBJ1-1; 10 bases fit TRBD1. This CDR3 region has 15 residues. With V trimmed by 5 bases and J by 4 bases, 7 bases remained unmatched. In germline, CDR1 is SGHTA, CDR2 FQGNSA. The sequenced CDR3 bases are TGTGCCAGCAGCCCCCAAGGACAGGGGGGCACTGAA. As protein: CASSPQGQGGTE. In full, the CDR3 is CASSPQGQGGTEAFF.

Concerning this clone itself: The read gets to within 3 residues of the CDR3 end, and the germline J gene fills in the rest. The chain carries TRBV5-1 and TRBJ1-1; 8 nucleotides line up with TRBD1. This CDR3 spans 14 amino acids. Per the germline V gene, CDR1 is SGHRS and CDR2 is YFSETQ. V was clipped by 5 bases and J by 3 bases; unmatched bases: 6. The sequenced part of the CDR3 DNA is TGCGCCAGCAGGGACTACAGGGGGGACACTGAA. Translation: CASRDYRGDTE. The entire CDR3 reads CASRDYRGDTEAFF.

Worth noting for this clone: The read terminates 3 residues ahead of where the CDR3 ends, so the germline J gene completes it. J is TRBJ1-1 and V is TRBV5-4; TRBD1 is a possible D gene (6 bases). The germline V gene encodes CDR1 SGHNT and CDR2 YYREEE (reference sequence). V lost 4 bases to trimming and J lost 1 base, with 11 bases between them. This CDR3 is 14 amino acids long. CDR3 protein: CASSRTGKNTEAFF. The DNA read from the CDR3 is TGTGCCAGCAGCCGCACAGGGAAGAACACTGAA.